This T cell receptor beta chain was profiled in a study of shared clonotypes between healthy human individuals. TCRdb's copy holds only in-frame clones and misses some; the assay was immunoSEQ multiplex PCR. The sample lists approximately 1.4 million clones; around 98% were seen once. The CDR3 loop spans 15 amino acids. Germline loops: CDR1 SGHRS, CDR2 YFSETQ. V was clipped by 0 bases and J by 0 bases, with 9 bases between them. A remark on this clone: Its antigen is unidentified.

General study points: When compared with the clonotypes that were shared by all four sorted-subset donors, the non-shared clonotypes turned out to have lower generation probabilities. Represented diversity, genetic and exposure-history alike, was limited by few donors. Among the subsets, naive ones generally showed larger estimated richness than memory ones.

Specimen: naive CD4+ T cells sorted from blood. Subset indicated: CD45RA+ positively selected. The chain combines TRBV5-1 with TRBJ2-5; D remains unclear. The TCR comes from a young man in good health. The CDR3 loop reads CASSLAVLNQETQYF. CDR3 sequence (DNA): TGCGCCAGCAGCTTGGCGGTTCTCAACCAAGAGACCCAGTACTTC.